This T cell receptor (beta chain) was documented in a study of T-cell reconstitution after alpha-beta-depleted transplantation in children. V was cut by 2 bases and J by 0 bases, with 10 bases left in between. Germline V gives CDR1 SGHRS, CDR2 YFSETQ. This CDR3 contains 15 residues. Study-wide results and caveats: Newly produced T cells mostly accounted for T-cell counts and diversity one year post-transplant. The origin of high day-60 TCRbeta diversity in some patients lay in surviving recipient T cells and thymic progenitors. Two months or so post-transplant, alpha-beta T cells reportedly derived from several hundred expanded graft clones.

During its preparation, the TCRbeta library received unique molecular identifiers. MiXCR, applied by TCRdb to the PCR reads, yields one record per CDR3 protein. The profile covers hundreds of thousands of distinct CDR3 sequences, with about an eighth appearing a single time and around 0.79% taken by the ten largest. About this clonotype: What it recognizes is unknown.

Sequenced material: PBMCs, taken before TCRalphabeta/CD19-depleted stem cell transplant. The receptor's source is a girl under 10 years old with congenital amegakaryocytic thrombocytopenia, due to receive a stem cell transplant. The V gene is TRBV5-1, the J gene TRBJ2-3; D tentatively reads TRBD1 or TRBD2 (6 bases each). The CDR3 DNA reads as TGCGCCAGCAGCTTCGGGGGCGCGAGCACAGATACGCAGTATTTT. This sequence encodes CASSFGGASTDTQYF. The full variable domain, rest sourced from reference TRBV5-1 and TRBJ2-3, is KAGVTQTPRYLIKTRGQQVTLSCSPISGHRSVSWYQQTPGQGLQFLFEYFSETQRNKGNFPGRFSGRQFSNSRSEMNVSTLELGDSALYLCASSFGGASTDTQYFGPGTRLTVL.